These 6 T cell receptor beta chains were sequenced from one sample in a study of regulatory T cells in long-lasting Graves disease. The time point is: newly diagnosed GD, antithyroid drugs for less than 3 months. The TCR library was made from RNA that had been extracted from PBMCs in TRIzol. The TCR beta library used iRepertoire HTBI primers with Arm-PCR amplification of CDR3. Each CDR3 protein is one row after TCRdb ran MiXCR on the multiplex PCR reads. Here the sample spans 450,000 to 600,000 distinct CDR3 sequences, around 16% being singletons. These data were likewise used in another study, on T cells in Graves' hyperthyroidism and ophthalmopathy.

Sequenced here: peripheral blood mononuclear cells (PBMCs), sampled at new diagnosis, from a patient treated with antithyroid drugs. These receptors were obtained from a man aged 40-50 years with Graves disease.

This clonotype was counted many times. This chain links TRBV30 with TRBJ2-7, with D unresolved. Per germline, CDR1 GTSNPN and CDR2 SVGIG (reference sequence). The CDR3 covers 14 residues. Trimming stripped 0 bases from V and 8 bases from J, with 17 bases between. The CDR3 DNA is TGTGCCTGGAGTGTACGGAGTGGCCTCCCGAAGCAGTACTTC. Translating it yields CAWSVRSGLPKQYF.

Only a few counts were recorded for this clonotype. CDR3 bases: TGCAGTGCTAGTGGGGGGTTCACAGATACGCAGTATTTT. It specifies CSASGGFTDTQYF. The chain recombines TRBV20-1 with TRBJ2-3; D might be TRBD2 (6 bases). Trimming stripped 3 bases from V and 2 bases from J, with 9 bases between. This CDR3 comprises 13 residues. Germline CDR1 DFQATT, CDR2 SNEGSKA (reference sequence).

This clonotype was seen at least ten times. V usage is TRBV2 and J usage is TRBJ2-5, with 9 positions matching TRBD2. Trimming at V came to 6 bases and at J to 5 bases, leaving 10 bases not matched to a gene. Germline CDR1 reads SNHLY; CDR2 reads FYNNEI. This CDR3 has 15 residues. DNA of the CDR3: TGTGCCAGCAGCGACCCGGGACTAGCTCGCGAGACCCAGTACTTC. Translated, it gives CASSDPGLARETQYF.

The chain joins TRBV3-1 to TRBJ1-1; D perhaps matches TRBD1 (5 bases). CDR1 is LGHDT, CDR2 YNNKEL, per germline (reference sequence). The CDR3 loop spans 15 amino acids. Trimming removed 4 bases at V and 5 bases at J, with 17 bases between. This CDR3 is CASSPTFRGWTEAFF. CDR3 coding DNA: TGTGCCAGCAGCCCAACTTTCCGGGGGTGGACTGAAGCTTTCTTT.

The chain recombines TRBV7-6 with TRBJ2-7, with 8 bases aligning to TRBD1. Germline CDR1 and CDR2: SGHVS and FNYEAQ. This CDR3 is built from 16 residues. Trimming took 1 base from V and 6 from J; bases not matched to a gene: 11. The CDR3 DNA follows: TGTGCCAGCAGCTTAGTTGGTCGCCGGACAGGGCTCGAGCAGTACTTC. This codes for CASSLVGRRTGLEQYF.

V gene TRBV28 combines with J gene TRBJ1-1; 7 positions match TRBD1. Germline V gene data show CDR1 as MDHEN and CDR2 as SYDVKM. Trimming at V came to 3 bases and at J to 5 bases, leaving 3 bases not matched to a gene. The CDR3 is 13 residues long. The CDR3 region has the DNA TGTGCCAGCAGTTTTCAGGGGGGAACTGAAGCTTTCTTT. As protein: CASSFQGGTEAFF.